What follows describes a single T cell receptor beta chain. The V end lost 0 bases, the J end lost 1 base, and 10 bases lay between the germline ends. Per germline, CDR1 SGHRS and CDR2 YFSETQ. The CDR3 consists of 15 residues. This entry belongs to a study of blood T cell repertoires in COVID-19. In the authors' methods: The authors estimated nucleated cell counts from reference gene primer amplification. Sequenced by immunoSEQ multiplex PCR; TCRdb stores in-frame clones only, minus some. Clonal size and the V and J genes are those of that table, whereas D and trimming came from the DNA. The data hold approximately 230,000 clones, with around 88% observed a single time.

The TCR comes from a woman aged 25 to 39 with COVID-19, enrolled during active disease. This chain uses TRBV5-1 with TRBJ1-1; no clear D gene. Sequenced sample: peripheral blood. The CDR3 DNA reads TGCGCCAGCAGCTTGGGGGAGGCTTCGAACACTGAAGCTTTCTTT. This gives the protein CASSLGEASNTEAFF.